This entry features one T cell receptor (beta chain) sequence. The clone's antigen remains unknown. The sample holds no much larger clone one base away, and base qualities are not on file. This specimen belongs to a study of healthy donors' naive CD4 and CD8 T cells (dated by TCRdb to about 2015). Regarding the study in general: The donors were selected to cover three age groups of six people each (20-25, 40-50 and 60-70 years), had a mean age of approximately 45, and were half female. The TCR alpha libraries followed the same workflow as the beta chain, except for a newly designed primer set that covered all functional IMGT alpha gene variants. To examine how TCR variation is linked to lineage commitment, the study sequenced rearranged TCR alpha and beta chains from naive CD4+ and CD8+ T cells. Peripheral blood mononuclear cells were obtained from 15 to 20 unrelated, healthy individuals. Donors were HLA-typed by sequencing at HLA-A, -B, -C, -DRB1, -DQB1 and -DPB1 using the SBTexcellerator protocol, an ABI3130xl analyzer and SBTengine software.

Cells with a CD4+CD8-CD45RO-CD45RA+ profile were isolated by FACS and defined as naive CD4+ T cells, and those with a CD8+CD4-CD45RA+CD27bright profile were defined as naive CD8+ T cells. Sorting used antibodies against CD4 (RPA-T4), CD8 (SK1), CD27 (O323), CD45RA (HI100) and CD45RO (UCHL1). The V end loses 1 base and the J end loses 2 bases, and a stretch of 11 bases separates them. There are 16 amino acids in the CDR3, from cysteine to phenylalanine inclusive. The entry retains the CDR3 DNA only, 48 bases that are in frame from base 1. CDR1 is given as SGHDN and CDR2 as FVKESK, both from the germline V gene. Findings and caveats that apply to the study as a whole: Because alpha and beta chains were sequenced in bulk and could not be paired, combined chain effects were not evaluated. Reportedly, most V and J gene segments showed bias between naive CD4+ and CD8+ cells, and this bias held consistently across donors regardless of HLA genotype. In both chains, CD4+ lineage was linked to a positively charged CDR3, whereas CD8+ lineage was linked to a negatively charged CDR3. V genes, J genes and CDR3 charge together appeared to explain 10% to 15% of CD4/CD8 propensity variance, in a largely additive manner. Possible repertoire bias arising from homeostatic proliferation of naive T cells was not directly addressed.

Sequencing relied on a 454 GS FLX Titanium. TCR libraries were built from approximately 540 ng of total RNA with a previously published linear amplification protocol. Sequencing was carried out on the Roche/454 Genome Sequencer using Titanium chemistry. As for the authors' bioinformatics: From four to six of the healthy donors, approximately 81,000 rearranged TCR alpha transcripts were sequenced. Unique TCR clonotypes were defined by the CDR3 junction under IMGT nomenclature, and duplicate transcripts were removed. CD4 versus CD8 status was modeled on V and J genes by logistic regression in R 2.13.0, with adjustment for donor effects and Bonferroni correction for multiple testing. The public reads were run again by TCRdb, first through fastp at Q25 and then through MiXCR, and only productive beta chains were kept. Entries that share a CDR3 protein sequence are merged under the most common genes and DNA. TCRdb, not the authors, supplied the V and J calls. For this sample there are about 180,000 distinct CDR3 sequences; over 60% appear just once. The ten largest clones capture 2% to 2.5% of the sample.

The specimen sequenced was naive CD4+ and CD8+ T cells sorted from blood, pooled from several donors. Read against the paper, the sample's cell subset or site label means: FACS-sorted naive CD4+ (CD45RO-CD45RA+) and naive CD8+ (CD45RA+CD27bright) T cells. This clonotype was obtained from a pool of human donors in good health; the sample pools cells from several healthy donors. The chain couples TRBV14 to TRBJ2-2; matching of 5 bases hints at TRBD2 as the D gene. The CDR3 reads as follows: CASSQVPGLNTGELFF. The DNA sequence is as follows: TGTGCCAGCAGCCAAGTTCCAGGACTTAACACCGGGGAGCTGTTTTTT.